This T cell receptor (beta chain) originates from a study of human T cells and chemical hapten exposure (dated by TCRdb to the early 2020s). Context from the whole study: For sensitization, 2% DPC in acetone was applied to a 2 cm by 2 cm area of upper inner arm skin. Throughout the approximately 24-week study period, patients were also given weekly therapeutic DPC doses on the scalp. Patch testing on the upper back used Finn chambers containing 0.01% DPC, with scoring done after 6 days according to International Contact Dermatitis Research Group standards. Most of the patients in the cohort were female, and the cohort covered alopecia areata with under or over 50% scalp involvement, alopecia totalis and alopecia universalis. The libraries were sequenced as a pool, and the TCR yield per sample differed mostly because of small variations in library volumes within the pool. Peripheral blood TCR repertoire changes were tracked in vivo in alopecia patients during primary and secondary sensitization to the hapten diphenylcyclopropenone (DPC). Patient blood was sampled pre-sensitization (week 0) and at 2, 6 and about 24 weeks after DPC sensitization. Twenty-nine alopecia patients gave blood for TCR sequencing at one to four time points (pre-sensitization, 2, 6 and 24 weeks).

Libraries came from RACE. TCRdb shows the sequencer as NextSeq 500. During library preparation, unique molecular identifiers were attached to individual cDNA molecules so that TCRs could be counted in a quantitative, reproducible way. Each blood RNA sample was used to sequence both TCR alpha and TCR beta chains. The original methods were these. The median number of TCRs per sample was roughly 100,000, ranging from roughly 23,224 to 690,600. V, J and CDR3 annotation of the TCR reads was carried out using the Decombinator software suite. Every sample was subsampled to the same number of TCRs (28,000) for the PS versus PT1 abundance plots. TCRs were defined as expanded if absent before sensitization and observed at least eight times at the 2-week time point. Clones were called with MiXCR by TCRdb after fastp trimmed the public reads at Q25, and only in-frame beta chains were retained. Merged by CDR3 protein, the rows form single entries marked with the most common genes and DNA. TCRdb assigned the V and J calls; the authors' analysis was not used. This sample is represented by 350,000 or so distinct CDR3 sequences; approximately 6.3% of them were singletons. Clones ranked in the top ten supply around 8.4% of the sample.

This clonotype has a handful of counts. Which antigen it targets is not known. No much larger clone exists at a distance of one base, and base qualities are not known. Its CDR3 holds 16 amino acids, cysteine through phenylalanine. Only the CDR3 DNA is retained, 48 bases long and in frame from the first base. From a lookup of the germline V gene, CDR1 and CDR2 are SGHVS and FNYEAQ. V loses 1 base, J loses 3 bases, and the germline ends lie 12 bases apart. The full study reports these points: DPC sensitization did not change how many TCRs were above 1 in 1000 frequency, and no evidence was found of alterations in global repertoire structure. All patients had alopecia, a presumed autoimmune disease, so their immune response might differ from that of healthy individuals. Expanded TCRs formed significantly more large CDR3 similarity clusters than pre-sensitization or healthy control sets, consistent with antigen-driven responses. Repeated subsampling changed both the strength of the expansion versus patch-test correlation and the threshold at which that correlation became significant. Patch test score was positively correlated with the number of PT1 expanded TCRs, with significance at thresholds 8, 16 and 32 but not at 4.

Reading the label with the study, this specimen's time point is: patch test 1, 2 weeks after DPC sensitization. Explained via the paper, the treatment or condition label denotes: therapeutic diphenylcyclopropenone sensitization with weekly scalp DPC. Blood at each patch-test visit was drawn before the patch test was applied. To be eligible, patients had to be aged 18 to 70, diagnosed with alopecia and judged suitable for DPC therapy, while pregnant patients were excluded. Unfractionated whole blood was collected in Tempus Blood RNA tubes, and total RNA was extracted from that blood. The specimen comprised whole blood, sampled in connection with sensitization to the hapten diphenylcyclopropenone (DPC). This TCR derives from a woman aged 18-30 years with alopecia areata. Some clones in this sample may be carry-over from other donors' samples. The chain joins TRBV7-6 to TRBJ2-2; the D gene is not confidently resolved. This receptor has the CDR3 CASSLVSGLYTGELFF. The DNA reads TGTGCCAGCAGCTTAGTTTCCGGGCTATACACCGGGGAGCTGTTTTTT.